The 28 T cell receptor beta chains below were found in one sample sequenced in a study of blood T cell repertoires in COVID-19. The table came from immunoSEQ multiplex PCR; TCRdb's copy has only in-frame clones and leaves some out. The profile shows 95,000 to 150,000 clones, roughly 90% of them singletons. The sample comprised peripheral blood. These receptors came from a woman in her sixties with COVID-19, enrolled during active disease.

The CDR3 reads CASSLQGADNYGYTF. The DNA of the CDR3 is TGTGCCAGCAGCTTACAGGGGGCGGATAACTATGGCTACACCTTC. V is TRBV7-9 and J is TRBJ1-2; 8 bases map to TRBD1. The CDR3 totals 15 residues. CDR1 and CDR2 (germline): SEHNR, FQNEAQ (reference sequence). The junction had 3 bases not matched to a gene; V was cut back by 2 bases and J by 1 base.

V is TRBV14 and J is TRBJ1-1; D remains ambiguous. In germline, CDR1 is SGHDN, CDR2 FVKESK. This CDR3 contains 15 residues. The V end lost 1 base, the J end lost 0 bases, and 9 bases lay between the germline ends. The CDR3 region is CASSQVWPMNTEAFF. Here the CDR3 DNA reads TGTGCCAGCAGCCAAGTTTGGCCAATGAACACTGAAGCTTTCTTT.

The rearrangement links TRBV7-2 to TRBJ2-5; no definite D call. Deletions cut 2 bases from V and 2 bases from J, with 9 bases between. The length of the CDR3 is 14 residues. Germline V gene data show CDR1 as SGHTA and CDR2 as FQGNSA. The CDR3 reads CASSLTPGQETQYF. CDR3 coding DNA: TGTGCCAGCAGCTTAACGCCAGGACAAGAGACCCAGTACTTC.

The V gene is TRBV6-5, the J gene TRBJ2-7, with 8 bases fitting TRBD1. V was clipped by 2 bases and J by 3 bases; unmatched bases: 3. This CDR3 region has 14 residues. Germline CDR1 is MNHEY and CDR2 is SVGAGI. Here the CDR3 DNA reads TGTGCCAGCAGTTACGGGACAGGCAACTACGAGCAGTACTTC. It codes for CASSYGTGNYEQYF.

The chain joins TRBV6-2 or TRBV6-3 to TRBJ1-3, with D maybe TRBD1 (6 bases). Trimming took 0 bases from V and 4 from J, leaving 13 bases between them. The CDR3 has 16 residues. Germline assignment: CDR1 MNHEY and CDR2 SVGEGT. The CDR3 sequence is CASSYSRGSLGNTIYF. CDR3 bases: TGTGCCAGCAGTTACTCGAGGGGGAGCCTCGGAAACACCATATATTTT.

Notes on this clone: Other nucleotide sequences in the sample specify the same CDR3. This CDR3 reads CASSTGTANTGELFF. CDR3 coding DNA: TGTGCCAGTAGCACCGGGACAGCGAACACCGGGGAGCTGTTTTTT. V usage is TRBV19 and J usage is TRBJ2-2, with TRBD1 matching 7 bases. Per germline, CDR1 LNHDA and CDR2 SQIVND (reference sequence). The CDR3 has 15 amino acids. V lost 6 bases to trimming and J lost 0 bases; unmatched junction nucleotides: 4.

This chain uses TRBV18 with TRBJ2-7; 7 nucleotides match TRBD1. The CDR3 loop spans 14 amino acids. V shed 0 bases and J 5 bases; nucleotides not matched to a gene: 4. CDR1 is KGHSH and CDR2 is LQKENI in the germline V gene. The CDR3 DNA sequence: TGTGCCAGCTCACCACCGACAGGGTTAAACGAGCAGTACTTC. Translated, it gives CASSPPTGLNEQYF.

This chain links TRBV7-2 with TRBJ2-1; weak D call: TRBD1 (5 bases). The length of the CDR3 is 15 residues. Germline lookup yields CDR1 SGHTA and CDR2 FQGNSA. V was trimmed by 1 base and J by 5 bases, leaving 12 bases between them. This CDR3 is CASSLVQAAHNEQFF. DNA of the CDR3: TGTGCCAGCAGCTTAGTACAGGCGGCCCACAATGAGCAGTTCTTC.

V usage is TRBV6-2 or TRBV6-3 and J usage is TRBJ2-5; perhaps TRBD1 as D (5 bases). Trimming removed 5 bases at V and 4 bases at J, with 8 bases between. The CDR3 covers 12 residues. Germline V gene sequence: CDR1 MNHEY, CDR2 SVGEGT. The CDR3 DNA follows: TGTGCCAGCAGTGCAGGGATAGAGACCCAGTACTTC. Protein: CASSAGIETQYF.

The V and J genes are TRBV7-9 and TRBJ2-7; 9 bases line up with TRBD1. J gave up 2 bases and V 6 bases, and 5 bases lay outside the gene matches. CDR1 is SEHNR and CDR2 is FQNEAQ in the germline V gene (reference sequence). CDR3 length: 14 residues. The CDR3 is CASSQDRGTYEQYF. The CDR3 bases are TGTGCCAGCAGTCAGGACAGGGGCACCTACGAGCAGTACTTC.

The rearrangement uses TRBV2 and TRBJ1-4, with 9 positions matching TRBD1. CDR3 length: 14 amino acids. Trimming took 6 bases from V and 11 from J; bases not matched to a gene: 10. Germline CDR1 is SNHLY and CDR2 is FYNNEI. The CDR3 spells CASRSTGGREKLFF. The DNA of the CDR3 is TGTGCCAGCAGATCTACAGGGGGCAGGGAGAAACTGTTTTTT.

J is TRBJ2-7 and V is TRBV2, with a possible D match to TRBD2 (6 bases). Trimming left V 6 bases short and J 0 bases short, with 12 bases between. Germline CDR1 reads SNHLY; CDR2 reads FYNNEI. The CDR3 loop spans 14 amino acids. The CDR3 reads CASRPGLSSYEQYF. Here the CDR3 DNA reads TGTGCCAGCAGACCGGGACTTAGCTCCTACGAGCAGTACTTC.

This clone has more than one count but fewer than ten. The rearrangement links TRBV9 to TRBJ2-1; 11 bases align to TRBD2. This CDR3 has 14 residues. J gave up 10 bases and V 4 bases, and 7 bases lay outside the gene matches. Germline lookup yields CDR1 SGDLS and CDR2 YYNGEE. DNA of the CDR3: TGTGCCAGCAGCCCTGGACTAGCGGGCGCAGAGCAGTTCTTC. As protein: CASSPGLAGAEQFF.

The V call is TRBV29-1, the J call TRBJ2-7, with D maybe TRBD1 (5 bases). Germline CDR1 and CDR2: SQVTM and ANQGSEA. The CDR3 has 12 residues. The V end was cut by 6 bases, the J end by 5 bases, with 14 bases between. The CDR3 bases are TGCAGCGTGTTGACAGCTGGGAACGAGCAGTACTTC. Translated: CSVLTAGNEQYF.

The chain carries TRBV7-8 and TRBJ2-5; the match to TRBD2 covers 7 bases. V was pared by 5 bases and J by 3 bases, with 9 bases of the junction left unmatched. The CDR3 is made up of 15 amino acids. CDR1 and CDR2 from the germline V gene are SGHVS and FQNEAQ. The CDR3: CASSPGSGLEETQYF. DNA of the CDR3: TGTGCCAGCAGCCCGGGGTCCGGACTAGAAGAGACCCAGTACTTC.

The rearrangement uses TRBV7-9 and TRBJ1-1, with D possibly TRBD1 on 5 matching bases. The germline V gene encodes CDR1 SEHNR and CDR2 FQNEAQ (reference sequence). The germline V and J ends were trimmed by 2 bases and 6 bases, with 16 bases remaining between them. This CDR3 is built from 15 residues. The DNA for the CDR3 is TGTGCCAGCAGCTTATTTATGGGGACTGACGCTGAAGCTTTCTTT. As protein: CASSLFMGTDAEAFF. The whole variable domain, filled in from reference TRBV7-9 and TRBJ1-1, reads DTGVSQNPRHKITKRGQNVTFRCDPISEHNRLYWYRQTLGQGPEFLTYFQNEAQLEKSRLLSDRFSAERPKGSFSTLEIQRTEQGDSAMYLCASSLFMGTDAEAFFGQGTRLTVV.

The V call is TRBV4-1, the J call TRBJ2-4, with TRBD2 identical over 7 bases. The junction had 6 bases not matched to a gene; V was cut back by 0 bases and J by 1 base. The CDR3 is 17 residues long. CDR1 MGHRA and CDR2 YSYEKL come from the germline V gene. CDR3 region: CASSQDGGGSAKNIQYF. CDR3 nucleotides: TGCGCCAGCAGCCAAGATGGGGGGGGGAGCGCCAAAAACATTCAGTACTTC.

This chain links TRBV7-2 with TRBJ1-2; tentatively, D is TRBD1 (6 bases). The germline V gene has CDR1 SGHTA and CDR2 FQGNSA. The CDR3 has 16 amino acids. Trimming cost V 0 bases and J 4 bases, with 15 bases left between them. CDR3 sequence (DNA): TGTGCCAGCAGCTTAGCCCAGGGGAGGGGGTCCTATGGCTACACCTTC. Translation gives CASSLAQGRGSYGYTF.

This chain uses TRBV19 with TRBJ1-5; possibly TRBD1 for D (6 bases). Per germline, CDR1 LNHDA and CDR2 SQIVND (reference sequence). The CDR3 contains 14 residues. V lost 5 bases to trimming and J lost 4 bases, with 12 bases between them. CDR3 region: CASSPQGANQPQHF. DNA of the CDR3: TGTGCCAGTAGTCCACAGGGAGCTAATCAGCCCCAGCATTTT.

This clone has only a few counts. The chain links TRBV19 to TRBJ1-5; D ambiguous. CDR1 is LNHDA and CDR2 is SQIVND in the germline V gene (reference sequence). Trimming cost V 7 bases and J 7 bases, with 17 bases left between them. The CDR3 length is 14 residues. Here the CDR3 DNA reads TGTGCCAGTACCCGAGGTGGGAGGTACCAGCCCCAGCATTTT. Translating gives CASTRGGRYQPQHF.

The chain couples TRBV6-5 to TRBJ2-7; D is uncertain. V dropped 7 bases and J dropped 5 bases, with 15 bases sitting between them. The CDR3 extends over 13 amino acids. Germline CDR1 MNHEY, CDR2 SVGAGI. CDR3 loop: CASNEWAAHEQYF. The CDR3 bases are TGTGCCAGCAACGAATGGGCAGCTCACGAGCAGTACTTC.

The V and J genes are TRBV7-9 and TRBJ2-7, with 10 bases lining up with TRBD1. CDR1 is SEHNR, CDR2 FQNEAQ, per germline (reference sequence). The CDR3 is 14 amino acids. V lost 6 bases and J lost 5; bases outside the gene matches: 7. CDR3 bases: TGTGCCAGCAGACGACAGGGGGCCAGGGACGAGCAGTACTTC. Protein sequence: CASRRQGARDEQYF.

The chain is built from TRBV18 and TRBJ1-6; a possible D gene is TRBD1 (5 bases). Germline assignment: CDR1 KGHSH and CDR2 LQKENI. Trimming took 2 bases from V and 5 from J, leaving 10 bases between them. The CDR3 spans 15 residues. The chain's CDR3 is CASSPSGLNNSPLHF. CDR3 coding DNA: TGTGCCAGCTCACCATCAGGGCTTAATAATTCACCCCTCCACTTT.

This clone appeared a single time. The DNA of the CDR3 is TGTGCCTGGAGTGCAATGAAGACGGGAATACGTCAGCCCCAGCATTTT. This encodes CAWSAMKTGIRQPQHF. This chain connects TRBV30 to TRBJ1-5; D remains ambiguous. This CDR3 is built from 16 residues. Germline V CDR1 and CDR2: GTSNPN, SVGIG (reference sequence). V was pared by 1 base and J by 6 bases, with 19 bases between.

The CDR3 DNA is TGCGCCAGCAGCTTAACTGGGCGGATGATAGGAACGGGAAATGAAAAACTGTTTTTT. Protein sequence: CASSLTGRMIGTGNEKLFF. The V call is TRBV5-1, the J call TRBJ1-4; no reliable D call. The V and J ends lost 2 bases and 5 bases respectively, with 25 bases between them. CDR1 is SGHRS, CDR2 YFSETQ, per germline. This CDR3 is built from 19 residues. Full variable domain (rest looked up from reference TRBV5-1 and TRBJ1-4): KAGVTQTPRYLIKTRGQQVTLSCSPISGHRSVSWYQQTPGQGLQFLFEYFSETQRNKGNFPGRFSGRQFSNSRSEMNVSTLELGDSALYLCASSLTGRMIGTGNEKLFFGSGTQLSVL.

The V and J genes are TRBV5-1 and TRBJ2-3; 8 bases match TRBD2. The CDR3 extends over 14 amino acids. Germline trimming cut 6 bases from V and 5 bases from J; bases unmatched to any gene: 8. CDR1 SGHRS and CDR2 YFSETQ come from the germline V gene. CDR3 in amino acids: CASNDGGVIDTQYF. The CDR3 DNA follows: TGCGCCAGCAATGACGGGGGGGTGATAGATACGCAGTATTTT.

This chain links TRBV3-1 (or the pseudogene TRBV3-2) with TRBJ1-1; weak D call: TRBD1 (5 bases). Trimming removed 0 bases at V and 7 bases at J, with 21 bases between. This CDR3 is 17 amino acids long. Germline V gives CDR1 LGHDT, CDR2 YNNKEL (reference sequence). The CDR3 here is CASSQEGITGAAFEAFF. The CDR3 DNA reads TGTGCCAGCAGCCAAGAGGGTATCACAGGTGCTGCATTTGAAGCTTTCTTT.

The J gene is TRBJ2-7, the V gene TRBV3-1 (or the pseudogene TRBV3-2), with a possible D match to TRBD1 (7 bases). This CDR3 has 14 residues. V lost 4 bases and J lost 4, with 14 bases in between. The germline CDR1 and CDR2 sequences are LGHDT and YNNKEL (reference sequence). CDR3 DNA sequence: TGTGCCAGCAGCCCCGGGCCAGGGGGGTACGAGCAGTACTTC. This encodes CASSPGPGGYEQYF.